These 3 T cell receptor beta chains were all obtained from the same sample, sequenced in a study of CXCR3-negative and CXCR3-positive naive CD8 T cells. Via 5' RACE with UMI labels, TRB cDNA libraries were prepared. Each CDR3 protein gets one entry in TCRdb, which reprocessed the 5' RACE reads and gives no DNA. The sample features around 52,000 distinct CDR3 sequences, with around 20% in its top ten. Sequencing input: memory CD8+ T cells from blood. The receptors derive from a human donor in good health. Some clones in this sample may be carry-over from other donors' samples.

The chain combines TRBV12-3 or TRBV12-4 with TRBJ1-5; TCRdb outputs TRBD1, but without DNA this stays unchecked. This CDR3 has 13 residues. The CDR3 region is CASSFEGWQPQHF.

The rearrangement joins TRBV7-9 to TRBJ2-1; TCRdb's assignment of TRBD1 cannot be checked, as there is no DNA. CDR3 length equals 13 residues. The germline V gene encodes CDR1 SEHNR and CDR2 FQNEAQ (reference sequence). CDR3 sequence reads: CASSPRGDYEQFF.

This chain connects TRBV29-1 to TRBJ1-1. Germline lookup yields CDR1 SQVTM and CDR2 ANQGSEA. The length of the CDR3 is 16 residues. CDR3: CSAPREGRKEDTEAFF.